This T cell receptor beta chain came from a study of OX40 agonist ivuxolimab in advanced cancers. Some background on the complete study: Ivuxolimab was an agonistic, fully human IgG2 monoclonal antibody directed against OX40 (CD134), a costimulatory receptor. Of the roughly 52 dose-escalation patients, hepatocellular carcinoma was present in about 20, melanoma in approximately 15, renal cell carcinoma in 9 and head and neck cancer in 9. Intravenous ivuxolimab was administered to patients every 2 weeks at six dose levels: 0.01, 0.1, 0.3, 1.5, 3 and 10 mg/kg. Partial responses occurred in three dose-escalation patients: two with cutaneous melanoma and one with hepatocellular carcinoma. Prior anti-PD-1, anti-PD-L1 or anti-CTLA-4 therapy was permitted, and about two fifths of dose-escalation patients had received checkpoint inhibitors. The point of sequencing TCRbeta in the periphery was to test whether ivuxolimab changed TCR sequence diversity and drove clonal T-cell expansion. In the dose-escalation cohort, 82.7% of patients were male, and the mean age was approximately 60 years, with a range of about 23 to 85. The monotherapy dose-escalation portion (N of about 52 patients) of the phase I ivuxolimab trial is reported in the paper.

V sheds 3 bases and J sheds 6 bases, leaving 13 bases between their ends. Reading the germline V gene gives CDR1 SGDLS and CDR2 YYNGEE. Inclusive of the bounding cysteine and phenylalanine, the CDR3 is 14 residues long. The CDR3 DNA has 42 bases and is translated from base 1. Concerning this clone itself: What this receptor recognizes is not known. There are no base qualities to consult, and no much larger clone falls within one base.

Genomic DNA was extracted from sorted cells for sequencing of the TCRbeta CDR3 region. The immunoSEQ Assay was used for sequencing of TCRbeta CDR3 regions. The clones in this table, taken by TCRdb from immuneACCESS, are in-frame only. Not every clone is retained; where verified, under half of the shortfall comes from an unresolved V gene, and the cause of the rest is unknown. The sample table contains around 80,000 clones; only one count was recorded for about 85% of them. About 3% of the sample goes to the ten largest clones. What the research found in general, with its limitations: On average, CD8+ T cells showed more expanded clones than CD4+ T cells after ivuxolimab. At doses of 0.1 to 3.0 mg/kg, clonal expansion of both CD4+ and CD8+ blood T cells was observed from baseline to week 6. Low levels of normalized T-cell clonal expansion were also seen in some patients who did not respond. In partial responders in the 0.1-3.0 mg/kg groups, normalized peripheral clonal expansion was found to be among the lowest, especially among CD8+ T cells. The antigen specificity of the clonally expanded peripheral T cells was not determined.

The trial excluded patients who had a history of autoimmune disease or who were on systemic immunosuppression. Peripheral blood for TCR sequencing was collected from all dose cohorts at baseline, on cycle 4 day 1, and on cycle 7 day 1. Samples were obtained from an open-label, multicenter, first-in-human phase I dose-escalation trial of ivuxolimab. Adults with locally advanced or metastatic head and neck squamous cell, hepatocellular, melanoma or renal cell carcinoma were enrolled in the trial. Before TCR sequencing, CD4+ and CD8+ T cells were separately sorted from peripheral blood. This TCR was sampled from an adult with an advanced solid tumor such as melanoma, head and neck, liver or kidney cancer. Recombination linked TRBV9 to TRBJ1-5; there is no confident call for the D gene. Specimen: CD4+ or CD8+ T cells sorted from blood, collected in a trial of the OX40 agonist ivuxolimab. The CDR3 loop reads CASSAGSVGQPQHF. In nucleotide form, the sequence is TGTGCCAGCAGCGCCGGTTCTGTAGGTCAGCCCCAGCATTTT.